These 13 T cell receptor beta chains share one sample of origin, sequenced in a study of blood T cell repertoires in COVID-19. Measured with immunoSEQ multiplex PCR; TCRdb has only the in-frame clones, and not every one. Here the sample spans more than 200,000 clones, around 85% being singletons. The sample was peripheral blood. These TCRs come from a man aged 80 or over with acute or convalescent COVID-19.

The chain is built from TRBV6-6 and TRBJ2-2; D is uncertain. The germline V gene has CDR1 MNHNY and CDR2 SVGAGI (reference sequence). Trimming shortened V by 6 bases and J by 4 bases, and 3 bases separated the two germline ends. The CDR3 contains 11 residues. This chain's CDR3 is CASSGTGELFF. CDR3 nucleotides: TGTGCCAGCAGCGGCACCGGGGAGCTGTTTTTT.

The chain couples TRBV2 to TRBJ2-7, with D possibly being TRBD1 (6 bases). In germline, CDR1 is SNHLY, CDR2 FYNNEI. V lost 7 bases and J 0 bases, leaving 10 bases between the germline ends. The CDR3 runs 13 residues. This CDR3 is CASKTGSSYEQYF. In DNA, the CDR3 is TGTGCCAGCAAGACAGGAAGCTCCTACGAGCAGTACTTC.

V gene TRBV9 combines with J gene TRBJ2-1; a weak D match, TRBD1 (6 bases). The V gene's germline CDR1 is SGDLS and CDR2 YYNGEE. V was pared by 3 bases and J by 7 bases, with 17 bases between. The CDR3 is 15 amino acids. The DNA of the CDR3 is TGTGCCAGCAGCGCGACCCTAGTGAGGGGGAATGAGCAGTTCTTC. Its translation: CASSATLVRGNEQFF.

The CDR3 nucleotides are TGTGCCAGCAGTTCCAGGGGGCTGGTAAGCAATGAGCAGTTCTTC. Translation gives CASSSRGLVSNEQFF. The V and J genes are TRBV27 and TRBJ2-1; 8 positions match TRBD1. V trimming: 4 bases; J trimming: 6 bases; junction bases outside the gene matches: 8. The CDR3 is 15 amino acids. Per germline, CDR1 MNHEY and CDR2 SMNVEV (reference sequence).

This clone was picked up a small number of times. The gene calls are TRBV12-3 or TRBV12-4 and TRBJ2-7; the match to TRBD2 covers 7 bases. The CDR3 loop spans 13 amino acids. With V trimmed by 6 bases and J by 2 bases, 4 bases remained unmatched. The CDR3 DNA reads TGTGCCAGCAGGGGACTATCCCCCTACGAGCAGTACTTC. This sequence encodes CASRGLSPYEQYF.

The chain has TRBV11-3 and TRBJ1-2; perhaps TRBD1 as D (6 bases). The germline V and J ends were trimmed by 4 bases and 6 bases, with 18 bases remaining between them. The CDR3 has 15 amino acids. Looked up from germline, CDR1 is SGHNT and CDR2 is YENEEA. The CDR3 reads CASSSRRGARNGYTF. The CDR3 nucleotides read TGTGCCAGCAGCTCCCGCCGGGGGGCGCGGAATGGCTACACCTTC.

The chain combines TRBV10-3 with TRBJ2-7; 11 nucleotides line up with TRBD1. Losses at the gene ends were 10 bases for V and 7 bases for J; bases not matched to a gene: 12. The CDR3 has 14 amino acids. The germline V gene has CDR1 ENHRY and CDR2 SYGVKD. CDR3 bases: TGTGCCACCTCAACCGGGACAGGGGGTAGGGAGCAGTACTTC. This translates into CATSTGTGGREQYF.

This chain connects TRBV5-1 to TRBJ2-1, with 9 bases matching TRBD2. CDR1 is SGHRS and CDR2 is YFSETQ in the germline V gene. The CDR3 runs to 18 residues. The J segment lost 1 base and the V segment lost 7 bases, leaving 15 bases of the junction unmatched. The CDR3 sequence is CASGRGRGLAGSYNEQFF. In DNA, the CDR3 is TGCGCCAGCGGACGTGGTAGGGGCCTAGCGGGGTCCTACAATGAGCAGTTCTTC.

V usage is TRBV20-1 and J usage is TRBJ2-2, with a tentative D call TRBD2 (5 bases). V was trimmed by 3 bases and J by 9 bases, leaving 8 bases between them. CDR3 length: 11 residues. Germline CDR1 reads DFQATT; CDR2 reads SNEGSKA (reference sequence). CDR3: CSARRARELFF. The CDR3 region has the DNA TGCAGTGCTAGGCGGGCCAGGGAGCTGTTTTTT.

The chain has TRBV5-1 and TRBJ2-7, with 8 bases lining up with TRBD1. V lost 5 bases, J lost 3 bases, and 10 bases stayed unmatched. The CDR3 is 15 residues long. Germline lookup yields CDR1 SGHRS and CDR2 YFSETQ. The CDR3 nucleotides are TGCGCCAGCAGGGATACAGGGGGTTCTTACTACGAGCAGTACTTC. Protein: CASRDTGGSYYEQYF.

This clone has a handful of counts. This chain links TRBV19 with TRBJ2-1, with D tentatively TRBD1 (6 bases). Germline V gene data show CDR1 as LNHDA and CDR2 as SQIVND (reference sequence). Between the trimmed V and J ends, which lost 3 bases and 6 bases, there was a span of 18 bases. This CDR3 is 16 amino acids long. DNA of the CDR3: TGTGCCAGTAGTATTCCCACCTTAACAGGGACCAATGAGCAGTTCTTC. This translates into CASSIPTLTGTNEQFF.

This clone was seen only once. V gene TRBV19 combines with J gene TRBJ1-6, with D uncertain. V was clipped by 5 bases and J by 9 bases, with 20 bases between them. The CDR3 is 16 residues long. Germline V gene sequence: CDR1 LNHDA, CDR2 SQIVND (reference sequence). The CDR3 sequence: CASSVLAGNSGSPLHF. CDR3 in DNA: TGTGCCAGTAGTGTCCTCGCCGGGAATTCAGGTTCACCCCTCCACTTT.

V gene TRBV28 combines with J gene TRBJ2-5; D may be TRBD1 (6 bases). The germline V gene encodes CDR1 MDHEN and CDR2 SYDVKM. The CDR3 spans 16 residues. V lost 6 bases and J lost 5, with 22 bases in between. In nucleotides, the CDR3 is TGTGCCAGCAGCTACCGGGACACCCCCCAGAGGGAGACCCAGTACTTC. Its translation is CASSYRDTPQRETQYF.